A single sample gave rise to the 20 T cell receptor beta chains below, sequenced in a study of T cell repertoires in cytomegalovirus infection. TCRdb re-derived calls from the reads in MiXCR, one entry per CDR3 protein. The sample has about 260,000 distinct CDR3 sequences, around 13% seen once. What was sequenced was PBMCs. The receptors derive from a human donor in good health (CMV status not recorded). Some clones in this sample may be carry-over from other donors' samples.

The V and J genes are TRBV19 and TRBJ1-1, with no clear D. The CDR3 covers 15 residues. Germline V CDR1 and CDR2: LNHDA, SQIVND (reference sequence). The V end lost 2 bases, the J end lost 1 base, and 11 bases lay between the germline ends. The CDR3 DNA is TGTGCCAGTAGTATAAGCGGACGGGAGAACACTGAAGCTTTCTTT. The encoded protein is CASSISGRENTEAFF.

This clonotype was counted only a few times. This chain's CDR3 is CSARDGAREQYF. DNA for the CDR3: TGCAGTGCTAGAGATGGGGCGCGGGAGCAGTACTTC. The gene calls are TRBV20-1 and TRBJ2-7; TRBD1 is a possible D gene (5 bases). CDR3 length: 12 amino acids. Trimming shortened V by 0 bases and J by 7 bases, and 10 bases separated the two germline ends. From germline, CDR1 is DFQATT and CDR2 SNEGSKA (reference sequence).

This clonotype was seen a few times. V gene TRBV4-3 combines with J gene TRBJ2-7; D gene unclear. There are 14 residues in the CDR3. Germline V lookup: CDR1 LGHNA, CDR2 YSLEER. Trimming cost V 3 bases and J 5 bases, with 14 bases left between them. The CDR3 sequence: CASSQNLWVDEQYF. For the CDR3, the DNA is TGCGCCAGCAGCCAGAATCTCTGGGTTGACGAGCAGTACTTC.

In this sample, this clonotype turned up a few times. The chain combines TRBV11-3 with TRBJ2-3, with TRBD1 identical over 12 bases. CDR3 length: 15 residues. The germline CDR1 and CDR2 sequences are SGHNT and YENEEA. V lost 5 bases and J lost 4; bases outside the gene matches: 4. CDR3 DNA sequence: TGTGCCAGCAGCCCAAGGGACAGGGGGCCAGATACGCAGTATTTT. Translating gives CASSPRDRGPDTQYF. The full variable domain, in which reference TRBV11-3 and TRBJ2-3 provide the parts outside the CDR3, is EAGVVQSPRYKIIEKKQPVAFWCNPISGHNTLYWYLQNLGQGPELLIRYENEEAVDDSQLPKDRFSAERLKGVDSTLKIQPAELGDSAVYLCASSPRDRGPDTQYFGPGTRLTVL.

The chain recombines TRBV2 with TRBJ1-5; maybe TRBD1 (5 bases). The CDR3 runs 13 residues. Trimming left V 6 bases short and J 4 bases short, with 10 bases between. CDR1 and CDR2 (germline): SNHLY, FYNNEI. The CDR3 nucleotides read TGTGCCAGCAGGGCAGGGCCTAATCAGCCCCAGCATTTT. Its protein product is CASRAGPNQPQHF.

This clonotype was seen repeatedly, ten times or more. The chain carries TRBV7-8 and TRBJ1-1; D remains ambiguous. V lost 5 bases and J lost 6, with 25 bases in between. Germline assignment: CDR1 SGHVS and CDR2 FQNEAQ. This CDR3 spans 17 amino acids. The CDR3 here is CASSPRSQGFFSPEAFF. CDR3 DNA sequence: TGTGCCAGCAGCCCGAGGAGCCAAGGCTTCTTTAGTCCTGAAGCTTTCTTT.

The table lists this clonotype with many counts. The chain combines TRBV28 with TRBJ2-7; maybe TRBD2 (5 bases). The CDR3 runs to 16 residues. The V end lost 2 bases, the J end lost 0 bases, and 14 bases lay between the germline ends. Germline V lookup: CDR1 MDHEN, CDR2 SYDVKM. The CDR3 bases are TGTGCCAGCAGTTTACCATACGGGGAGAGCTCCTACGAGCAGTACTTC. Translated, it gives CASSLPYGESSYEQYF.

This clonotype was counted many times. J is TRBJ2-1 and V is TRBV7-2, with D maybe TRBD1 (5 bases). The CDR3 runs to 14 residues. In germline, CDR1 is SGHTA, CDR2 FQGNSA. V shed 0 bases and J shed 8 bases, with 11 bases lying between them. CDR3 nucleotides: TGTGCCAGCAGCTTAGCAAGGGGTGGCTATGAGCAGTTCTTC. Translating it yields CASSLARGGYEQFF.

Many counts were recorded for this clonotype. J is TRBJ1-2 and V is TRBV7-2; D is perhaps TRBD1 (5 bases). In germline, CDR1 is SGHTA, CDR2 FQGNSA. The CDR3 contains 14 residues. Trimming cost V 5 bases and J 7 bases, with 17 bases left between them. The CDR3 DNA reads TGTGCCAGCAGCCCAGTTTTTGGGGCTCGTGGCTACACCTTC. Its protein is CASSPVFGARGYTF.

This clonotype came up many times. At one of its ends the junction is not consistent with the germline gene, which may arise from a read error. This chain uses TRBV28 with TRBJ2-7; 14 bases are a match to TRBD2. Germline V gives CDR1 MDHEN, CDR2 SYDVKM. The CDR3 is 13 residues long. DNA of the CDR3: TGTGCCAGCAGCGATGGGACTAGCGGGAGAGAGGCATTC. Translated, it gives CASSDGTSGREAF. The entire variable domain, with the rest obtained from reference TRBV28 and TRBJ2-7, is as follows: DVKVTQSSRYLVKRTGEKVFLECVQDMDHENMFWYRQDPGLGLRLIYFSYDVKMKEKGDIPEGYSVSREKKERFSLILESASTNQTSMYLCASSDGTSGREAFGPGTRLTVT.

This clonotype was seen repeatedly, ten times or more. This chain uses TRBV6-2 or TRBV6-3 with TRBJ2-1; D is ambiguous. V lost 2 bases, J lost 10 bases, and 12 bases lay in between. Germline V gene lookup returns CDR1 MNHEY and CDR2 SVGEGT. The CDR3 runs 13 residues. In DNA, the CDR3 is TGTGCCAGCAGTTACGTAGGCCCTGGGGAGCAGTTCTTC. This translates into CASSYVGPGEQFF.

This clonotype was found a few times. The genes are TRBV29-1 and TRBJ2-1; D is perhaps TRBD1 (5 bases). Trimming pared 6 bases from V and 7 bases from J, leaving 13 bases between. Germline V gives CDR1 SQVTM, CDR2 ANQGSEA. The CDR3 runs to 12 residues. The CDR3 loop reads CSVDGAGNEQFF. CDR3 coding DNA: TGCAGCGTAGATGGGGCAGGGAATGAGCAGTTCTTC.

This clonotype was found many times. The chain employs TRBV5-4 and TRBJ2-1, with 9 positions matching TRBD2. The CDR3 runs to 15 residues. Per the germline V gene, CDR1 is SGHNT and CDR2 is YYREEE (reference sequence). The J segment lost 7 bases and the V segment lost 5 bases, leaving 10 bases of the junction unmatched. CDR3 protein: CASSASAGGRNEQFF. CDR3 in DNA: TGTGCCAGCAGTGCCTCAGCGGGAGGCAGGAATGAGCAGTTCTTC.

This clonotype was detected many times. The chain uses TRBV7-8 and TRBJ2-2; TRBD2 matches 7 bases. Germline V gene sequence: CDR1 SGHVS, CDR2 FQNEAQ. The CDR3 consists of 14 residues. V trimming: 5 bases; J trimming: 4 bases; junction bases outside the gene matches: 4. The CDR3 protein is CASSGLVSTGELFF. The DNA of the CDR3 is TGTGCCAGCAGCGGACTAGTTTCCACCGGGGAGCTGTTTTTT.

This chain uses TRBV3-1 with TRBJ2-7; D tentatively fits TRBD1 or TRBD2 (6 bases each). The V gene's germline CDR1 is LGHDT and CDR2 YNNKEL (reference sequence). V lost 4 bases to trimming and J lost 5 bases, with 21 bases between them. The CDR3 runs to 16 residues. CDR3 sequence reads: CASSPERVQGGNEQYF. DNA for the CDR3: TGTGCCAGCAGCCCCGAACGGGTACAGGGAGGCAACGAGCAGTACTTC.

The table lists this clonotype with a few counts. This chain's CDR3 is CASSQNSNQPQHF. In nucleotides, the CDR3 is TGTGCCAGCAGCCAGAATAGCAATCAGCCCCAGCATTTT. The genes are TRBV7-2 and TRBJ1-5; D gene ambiguous. Trimming took off 5 bases at V and 0 bases at J, with 5 bases between the two ends. This CDR3 comprises 13 residues. CDR1 is SGHTA and CDR2 is FQGNSA in the germline V gene.

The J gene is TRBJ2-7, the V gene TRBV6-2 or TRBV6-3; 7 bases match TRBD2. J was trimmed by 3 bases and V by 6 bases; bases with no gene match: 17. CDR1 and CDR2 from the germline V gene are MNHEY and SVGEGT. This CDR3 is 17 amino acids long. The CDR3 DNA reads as TGTGCCAGCAGCCTCTCGGGCCCGGCGGGAGTTCTCTACGAGCAGTACTTC. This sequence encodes CASSLSGPAGVLYEQYF.

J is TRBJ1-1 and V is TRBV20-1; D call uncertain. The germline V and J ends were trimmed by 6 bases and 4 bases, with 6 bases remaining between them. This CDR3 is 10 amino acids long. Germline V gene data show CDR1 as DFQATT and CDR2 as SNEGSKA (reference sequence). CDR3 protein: CSAVGTEAFF. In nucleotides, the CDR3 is TGCAGTGCAGTGGGCACTGAAGCTTTCTTT.

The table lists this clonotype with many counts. CDR3 residues: CASSLSGREDTEAFF. The CDR3 region has the DNA TGTGCCAGCAGCTTATCTGGCCGCGAGGACACTGAAGCTTTCTTT. The J gene is TRBJ1-1, the V gene TRBV13; D unclear. The germline V gene has CDR1 PRHDT and CDR2 FYEKMQ (reference sequence). The CDR3 covers 15 residues. Deletions cut 2 bases from V and 3 bases from J, with 13 bases between.

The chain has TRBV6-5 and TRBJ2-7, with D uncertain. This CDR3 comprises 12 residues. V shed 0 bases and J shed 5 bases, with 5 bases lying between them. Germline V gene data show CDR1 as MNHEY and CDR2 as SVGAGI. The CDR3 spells CASSYSWDEQYF. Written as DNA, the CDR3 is TGTGCCAGCAGTTACTCCTGGGACGAGCAGTACTTC.